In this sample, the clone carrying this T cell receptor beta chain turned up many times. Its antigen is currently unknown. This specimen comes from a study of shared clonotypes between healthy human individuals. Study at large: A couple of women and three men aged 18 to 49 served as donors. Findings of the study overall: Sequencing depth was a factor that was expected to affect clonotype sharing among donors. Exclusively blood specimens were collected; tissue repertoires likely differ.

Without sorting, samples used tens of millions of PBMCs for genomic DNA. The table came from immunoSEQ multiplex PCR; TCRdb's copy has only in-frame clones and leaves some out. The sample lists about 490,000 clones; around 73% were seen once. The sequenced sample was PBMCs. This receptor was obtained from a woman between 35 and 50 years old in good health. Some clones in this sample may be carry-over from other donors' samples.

The CDR3 bases are TGTGCCAGCAGTTCTGGGGTAGAATCCTACAATGAGCAGTTCTTC. Translation gives CASSSGVESYNEQFF. The rearrangement links TRBV27 to TRBJ2-1; D ambiguous. Trimming removed 4 bases at V and 1 base at J, with 11 bases between. Germline loops: CDR1 MNHEY, CDR2 SMNVEV (reference sequence). The CDR3 has 15 amino acids.